These 26 T cell receptor beta chains were sequenced from one sample in a study of T cells in Graves' hyperthyroidism and ophthalmopathy. Amplification targeted TCR beta CDR3 regions from RNA transcripts. The primer set for the first-round RT-PCR of the TCR CDR3 was HTBI. TCRdb reanalysed the multiplex PCR reads using MiXCR and keeps one entry per CDR3 protein. There are about 360,000 distinct CDR3 sequences in the sample; roughly 25% occur only once, and over 70% lies in the top ten. Sequencing input: blood. All receptors derive from a man in his forties or fifties with Graves' hyperthyroidism.

This chain joins TRBV6-1 and TRBJ2-4; TRBD2 matches at 13 bases. The CDR3 is 15 residues long. V gave up 3 bases and J gave up 9 bases; unmatched junction bases: 5. Germline V gene sequence: CDR1 MNHNS, CDR2 SASEGT. The chain's CDR3 is CASSEVTSGRGIQYF. CDR3 nucleotide sequence: TGTGCCAGCAGTGAGGTTACTAGCGGGAGGGGCATTCAGTACTTC.

V and J are TRBV5-1 and TRBJ2-7, with D uncertain. Trimming took off 0 bases at V and 0 bases at J, with 4 bases between the two ends. The CDR3 is 13 residues long. Germline V gives CDR1 SGHRS, CDR2 YFSETQ. CDR3 protein: CASSLDLSYEQYF. Written as DNA, the CDR3 is TGCGCCAGCAGCTTGGACCTCTCCTACGAGCAGTACTTC.

This clonotype was seen a few times. The gene calls are TRBV19 and TRBJ2-7, with D perhaps TRBD1 (6 bases). V lost 9 bases and J lost 2, with 20 bases in between. Looked up from germline, CDR1 is LNHDA and CDR2 is SQIVND (reference sequence). The CDR3 contains 15 residues. The CDR3 DNA reads as TGTGCCAGCGTATTAAGACGGGACACCACCTACGAGCAGTACTTC. Translation gives CASVLRRDTTYEQYF.

V usage is TRBV12-3 or TRBV12-4 and J usage is TRBJ2-1, with no clear D. Trimming took off 2 bases at V and 5 bases at J, with 7 bases between the two ends. CDR3 length equals 13 residues. The CDR3 DNA reads as TGTGCCAGCAGTTTAAAAGGCGACAATGAGCAGTTCTTC. It yields the protein CASSLKGDNEQFF.

This clonotype was recorded at least ten times. This chain connects TRBV29-1 to TRBJ1-1; D uncertain. With 0 bases removed from V and 4 bases from J, the gap between germline ends came to 9 bases. From germline, CDR1 is SQVTM and CDR2 ANQGSEA. There are 13 residues in the CDR3. The CDR3 region is CSVEDRRATEAFF. DNA for the CDR3: TGCAGCGTTGAAGATAGGCGGGCCACTGAAGCTTTCTTT.

About this clonotype: At one end the junction does not follow the germline gene, possibly because of a read error. The chain joins TRBV6-2 or TRBV6-3 to TRBJ2-5; D may be TRBD2 (5 bases). Germline CDR1 and CDR2: MNHEY and SVGEGT. The CDR3 runs to 13 residues. DNA of the CDR3: TGTGTCAGCAGTGCAATATGGACTGAGACCCAGTACTTC. It yields the protein CVSSAIWTETQYF.

This clonotype showed up many times. The chain joins TRBV12-3 or TRBV12-4 to TRBJ2-3; D is uncertain. V shed 7 bases and J shed 0 bases, with 11 bases lying between them. The CDR3 is 14 amino acids. CDR3 region: CASNIGRSTDTQYF. CDR3 DNA sequence: TGTGCCAGCAATATCGGGCGGAGCACAGATACGCAGTATTTT.

In its sample, this clonotype was seen many times. The V gene is TRBV2, the J gene TRBJ2-7; possible D gene TRBD1, 5 bases. Germline V gives CDR1 SNHLY, CDR2 FYNNEI. This CDR3 region has 13 residues. Trimming left V 2 bases short and J 5 bases short, with 10 bases between. DNA for the CDR3: TGTGCCAGCAGTGAAACGCAGGGAAACGAGCAGTACTTC. This translates into CASSETQGNEQYF.

This clonotype was picked up many times. This chain links TRBV28 with TRBJ2-5; 10 bases align to TRBD2. The J segment lost 3 bases and the V segment lost 6 bases, leaving 4 bases of the junction unmatched. Germline V gives CDR1 MDHEN, CDR2 SYDVKM. The CDR3 is 14 amino acids. The CDR3 reads CASRTGLAEETQYF. The CDR3 DNA is TGTGCCAGCAGGACCGGACTAGCGGAAGAGACCCAGTACTTC.

This clonotype occurred many times. V and J are TRBV27 and TRBJ2-7; perhaps TRBD2 as D (7 bases). Germline-derived CDR1 and CDR2 are MNHEY and SMNVEV (reference sequence). V lost 0 bases to trimming and J lost 6 bases, with 9 bases between them. CDR3 size: 13 residues. CDR3 amino acids: CASSLSRGGEQYF. The DNA for the CDR3 is TGTGCCAGCAGTTTATCGAGGGGGGGCGAGCAGTACTTC.

This rearrangement joins TRBV7-9 to TRBJ2-1; a weak D match, TRBD2 (5 bases). Trimming pared 6 bases from V and 5 bases from J, leaving 11 bases between. The CDR3 is made up of 13 amino acids. The germline V gene has CDR1 SEHNR and CDR2 FQNEAQ (reference sequence). The CDR3 here is CASREAGHNEQFF. The CDR3 bases are TGTGCCAGCAGGGAGGCTGGTCACAATGAGCAGTTCTTC.

This clonotype was seen only a few times. V and J are TRBV27 and TRBJ2-7; TRBD1 might be the D (5 bases). Germline values: CDR1 MNHEY, CDR2 SMNVEV (reference sequence). The length of the CDR3 is 15 residues. The V end lost 3 bases, the J end lost 2 bases, and 14 bases lay between the germline ends. The CDR3 sequence is CASSLSTAGTYEQYF. The CDR3 DNA is TGTGCCAGCAGTTTGTCGACGGCAGGGACCTACGAGCAGTACTTC.

CDR3 region: CASSQDPGQVSYEQYF. Here the CDR3 DNA reads TGCGCCAGCAGCCAAGATCCGGGACAGGTTTCCTACGAGCAGTACTTC. V gene TRBV4-1 combines with J gene TRBJ2-7; TRBD1 matches at 8 bases. There are 16 residues in the CDR3. Trimming cost V 0 bases and J 1 base; bases outside gene matches: 5. The germline V gene has CDR1 MGHRA and CDR2 YSYEKL.

J is TRBJ2-7 and V is TRBV7-2; D is unresolved. In germline, CDR1 is SGHTA, CDR2 FQGNSA. The V and J ends lost 5 bases and 3 bases respectively, with 14 bases between them. The CDR3 extends over 14 amino acids. The CDR3 DNA reads as TGTGCCAGCAGCCTGACCGACAAAAACTACGAGCAGTACTTC. The encoded protein is CASSLTDKNYEQYF.

In regard to this clonotype: Germline is not matched at one junction end, which may reflect a read error. The V and J genes are TRBV27 and TRBJ2-1; D possibly uses TRBD1 or TRBD2 (6 bases each). The CDR3 has 12 amino acids. Germline loops: CDR1 MNHEY, CDR2 SMNVEV (reference sequence). CDR3 in DNA: TGTGCCAGCAGTTTCGGGGGCCATGAGAAGTTCTTC. This gives the protein CASSFGGHEKFF.

The table lists this clonotype with many counts. J is TRBJ2-3 and V is TRBV11-2; unclear D gene. The CDR3 consists of 15 residues. Trimming took 5 bases from V and 4 from J, leaving 16 bases between them. Germline V lookup: CDR1 SGHAT, CDR2 FQNNGV. The CDR3 reads CASSPFGQIPDTQYF. In DNA form, the CDR3 reads TGTGCCAGCAGCCCGTTCGGCCAAATCCCAGATACGCAGTATTTT.

The gene calls are TRBV7-3 and TRBJ1-1; D call uncertain. Trimming removed 2 bases at V and 11 bases at J, with 6 bases between. Germline loops: CDR1 SGHTA, CDR2 FQGTGA. CDR3 length equals 10 residues. For the CDR3, the DNA is TGTGCCAGCAGCTTAGGATGGGCTTTCTTT. It translates to CASSLGWAFF.

The rearrangement uses TRBV19 and TRBJ2-5, with 12 bases lining up with TRBD2. The CDR3 extends over 20 amino acids. The V gene's germline CDR1 is LNHDA and CDR2 SQIVND (reference sequence). V was clipped by 4 bases and J by 4 bases; unmatched bases: 19. CDR3 amino acids: CASSKKYLDLAGGPRETQYF. CDR3 nucleotides: TGTGCCAGTAGTAAGAAGTATCTGGATCTAGCGGGAGGGCCGAGAGAGACCCAGTACTTC.

The chain carries TRBV5-4 and TRBJ2-5; a possible D gene is TRBD2 (5 bases). Germline loops: CDR1 SGHNT, CDR2 YYREEE (reference sequence). The CDR3 extends over 13 amino acids. V was shortened by 4 bases and J by 5 bases, with 12 bases between the two germline ends. CDR3 DNA sequence: TGTGCCAGCAGCCCTCGGGGTGGGGAGACCCAGTACTTC. As protein: CASSPRGGETQYF. The variable domain in full, with the rest retrieved from reference TRBV5-4 and TRBJ2-5, is ETGVTQSPTHLIKTRGQQVTLRCSSQSGHNTVSWYQQALGQGPQFIFQYYREEENGRGNFPPRFSGLQFPNYSSELNVNALELDDSALYLCASSPRGGETQYFGPGTRLLVL.

The rearrangement joins TRBV6-5 to TRBJ1-6; 9 bases line up with TRBD1. The CDR3 contains 19 residues. The V gene's germline CDR1 is MNHEY and CDR2 SVGAGI. J lost 4 bases, V lost 0 bases, and 10 bases had no gene match. This chain's CDR3 is CASSYSGQGTGFYNSPLHF. The CDR3 nucleotides read TGTGCCAGCAGTTACTCGGGGCAGGGGACAGGGTTTTATAATTCACCCCTCCACTTT.

This clonotype was detected ten times or more. The chain carries TRBV28 and TRBJ2-5; D unresolved. The CDR3 extends over 13 amino acids. V lost 5 bases and J lost 3, with 10 bases in between. Germline V CDR1 and CDR2: MDHEN, SYDVKM. This CDR3 is CASSENSKETQYF. CDR3 sequence (DNA): TGTGCCAGCAGTGAAAACAGCAAAGAGACCCAGTACTTC. Complete variable domain (other parts from reference TRBV28 and TRBJ2-5): DVKVTQSSRYLVKRTGEKVFLECVQDMDHENMFWYRQDPGLGLRLIYFSYDVKMKEKGDIPEGYSVSREKKERFSLILESASTNQTSMYLCASSENSKETQYFGPGTRLLVL.

This chain links TRBV6-2 or TRBV6-3 with TRBJ2-2; D gene uncertain. Germline V CDR1 and CDR2: MNHEY, SVGEGT. V was cut by 6 bases and J by 5 bases, with 4 bases left in between. CDR3 length equals 11 residues. The CDR3 region is CASRRTGELFF. In nucleotides, the CDR3 is TGTGCCAGCAGACGTACCGGGGAGCTGTTTTTT.

The V and J genes are TRBV11-3 and TRBJ1-6, with D maybe TRBD1 (5 bases). The V gene's germline CDR1 is SGHNT and CDR2 YENEEA. The CDR3 length is 13 residues. Trimming left V 5 bases short and J 7 bases short, with 9 bases between. CDR3 sequence reads: CASSRGLNSPLHF. CDR3 DNA: TGTGCCAGCAGCCGGGGCCTAAATTCACCCCTCCACTTT.

This clonotype was detected many times. The gene calls are TRBV11-2 and TRBJ2-7; 7 bases are shared with TRBD2. Looked up from germline, CDR1 is SGHAT and CDR2 is FQNNGV. V was clipped by 4 bases and J by 6 bases; unmatched bases: 0. The CDR3 extends over 11 amino acids. CDR3 sequence: CASSWTSEQYF. The CDR3 DNA is TGTGCCAGCAGCTGGACTAGCGAGCAGTACTTC.

This clonotype occurred once. V is TRBV7-3 and J is TRBJ2-3; the match to TRBD1 covers 8 bases. The germline CDR1 and CDR2 sequences are SGHTA and FQGTGA. This CDR3 is built from 14 residues. V was pared by 3 bases and J by 4 bases, with 3 bases of the junction left unmatched. The CDR3 nucleotides read TGTGCCAGCAGCTTTTCGACAGGGGCAGATACGCAGTATTTT. Translated, it gives CASSFSTGADTQYF. Filled out from reference TRBV7-3 and TRBJ2-3, the complete variable domain reads GAGVSQTPSNKVTEKGKYVELRCDPISGHTALYWYRQSLGQGPEFLIYFQGTGAADDSGLPNDRFFAVRPEGSVSTLKIQRTERGDSAVYLCASSFSTGADTQYFGPGTRLTVL.

In this sample, this clonotype turned up a few times. The chain has TRBV27 and TRBJ2-7; TRBD1 might be the D (5 bases). V lost 2 bases and J 3 bases, leaving 14 bases between the germline ends. The germline CDR1 and CDR2 sequences are MNHEY and SMNVEV (reference sequence). The CDR3 spans 15 residues. The DNA for the CDR3 is TGTGCCAGCAGTTTAACAGGAGCCTACCTCTACGAGCAGTACTTC. It is translated as CASSLTGAYLYEQYF.